One sample yielded the 15 T cell receptor beta chains listed below, sequenced in a study of T cell repertoires in cytomegalovirus infection. TCRdb reanalysed the reads using MiXCR and keeps one entry per CDR3 protein. The sample holds just over 150,000 distinct CDR3 sequences, 23% seen once. Source material: PBMCs. The receptor source for this set is a human donor in good health (CMV status not recorded). Some clones in this sample may be carry-over from other donors' samples.

The chain couples TRBV12-3 or TRBV12-4 to TRBJ2-1, with D uncertain. Trimming pared 3 bases from V and 7 bases from J, leaving 13 bases between. This CDR3 has 14 residues. CDR3 nucleotide sequence: TGTGCCAGCAGTTTGCGGACCGGAAAAAATGAGCAGTTCTTC. Its protein product is CASSLRTGKNEQFF.

This clonotype showed up many times. J is TRBJ2-5 and V is TRBV2; D is ambiguous. CDR3 size: 11 residues. V was clipped by 6 bases and J by 7 bases, with 9 bases between them. Germline CDR1 is SNHLY and CDR2 is FYNNEI. This CDR3 is CASSFLVTQYF. The CDR3 DNA is TGTGCCAGCAGCTTTTTAGTGACCCAGTACTTC.

This clonotype appeared a few times. The chain joins TRBV28 to TRBJ2-5; either TRBD1 or TRBD2 may supply D (7 bases each). The V gene lost 8 bases and the J gene lost 6 bases, with 22 bases spanning the gap. Germline V CDR1 and CDR2: MDHEN, SYDVKM. This CDR3 is built from 15 residues. CDR3 sequence reads: CASGRGRGNQQTQYF. The CDR3 DNA sequence: TGTGCCAGCGGGAGGGGCAGGGGGAATCAACAGACCCAGTACTTC.

This clonotype was recorded at least ten times. V gene TRBV7-6 combines with J gene TRBJ2-7; tentative D call: TRBD2 (6 bases). Trimming pared 3 bases from V and 1 base from J, leaving 10 bases between. Per germline, CDR1 SGHVS and CDR2 FNYEAQ. This CDR3 is 14 amino acids long. The CDR3 here is CASSFGDSSYEQYF. For the CDR3, the DNA is TGTGCCAGCAGCTTTGGGGACTCTTCCTACGAGCAGTACTTC.

This chain links TRBV19 with TRBJ2-1, with 8 bases identical to TRBD2. Per germline, CDR1 LNHDA and CDR2 SQIVND (reference sequence). V shed 9 bases, J shed 6 bases, and the junction held 13 bases outside the gene matches. This CDR3 has 15 amino acids. For the CDR3, the DNA is TGTGCCAGCCACCTCGCGGGAGGCCCCGGCAATGAGCAGTTCTTC. As protein: CASHLAGGPGNEQFF.

This clonotype has only a few counts. The chain uses TRBV20-1 and TRBJ2-1; D remains unclear. The CDR3 sequence is 15 residues long. V was pared by 0 bases and J by 0 bases, with 9 bases between. CDR1 and CDR2 (germline): DFQATT, SNEGSKA (reference sequence). The CDR3 protein is CSARDPGSSYNEQFF. CDR3 in DNA: TGCAGTGCTAGAGACCCGGGTAGCTCCTACAATGAGCAGTTCTTC.

This clonotype was seen more than once but under ten times. The genes are TRBV5-5 and TRBJ1-4; D is unresolved. V dropped 4 bases and J dropped 7 bases, with 8 bases sitting between them. Per the germline V gene, CDR1 is SGHKS and CDR2 is YYEKEE (reference sequence). There are 12 residues in the CDR3. The CDR3 bases are TGTGCCAGCAGCCAGTTCGGTGAAAAACTGTTTTTT. Encoded protein: CASSQFGEKLFF. The full variable domain, in which reference TRBV5-5 and TRBJ1-4 provide the parts outside the CDR3, is DAGVTQSPTHLIKTRGQQVTLRCSPISGHKSVSWYQQVLGQGPQFIFQYYEKEERGRGNFPDRFSARQFPNYSSELNVNALLLGDSALYLCASSQFGEKLFFGSGTQLSVL.

The V and J genes are TRBV28 and TRBJ2-1; TRBD2 matches at 8 bases. Germline lookup yields CDR1 MDHEN and CDR2 SYDVKM. The trim removed 5 bases at V and 7 bases at J, leaving 10 bases unmatched. This CDR3 has 15 residues. The CDR3 sequence: CASSPGGAQGNEQFF. In nucleotides, the CDR3 is TGTGCCAGCAGTCCCGGGGGGGCCCAAGGGAATGAGCAGTTCTTC.

The rearrangement uses TRBV19 and TRBJ2-7, with D maybe TRBD2 (6 bases). The CDR3 runs to 15 residues. V was clipped by 4 bases and J by 1 base, with 14 bases between them. From germline, CDR1 is LNHDA and CDR2 SQIVND (reference sequence). The CDR3: CASSTTAGSSYEQYF. Here the CDR3 DNA reads TGTGCCAGTAGTACCACCGCGGGAAGTTCCTACGAGCAGTACTTC.

This clonotype showed up many times. The chain joins TRBV7-9 to TRBJ1-5, with 8 bases identical to TRBD1. CDR1 and CDR2 from the germline V gene are SEHNR and FQNEAQ (reference sequence). CDR3 length: 14 amino acids. Germline trimming cut 5 bases from V and 3 bases from J; bases unmatched to any gene: 3. CDR3 DNA sequence: TGTGCCAGCAGCGCGGACAGGGTCAATCAGCCCCAGCATTTT. Amino acid sequence: CASSADRVNQPQHF.

This clonotype was seen repeatedly, ten times or more. The rearrangement joins TRBV12-3 or TRBV12-4 to TRBJ2-5; D may match TRBD1 or TRBD2 (5 bases each). The CDR3 is 16 amino acids. Trimming removed 2 bases at V and 6 bases at J, with 19 bases between. The CDR3 here is CASSLKGPLGEKTQYF. DNA for the CDR3: TGTGCCAGCAGTTTAAAGGGGCCGTTGGGAGAGAAGACCCAGTACTTC.

This clonotype was detected many times. The rearrangement uses TRBV7-2 and TRBJ1-5; 7 bases line up with TRBD1. The CDR3 spans 15 residues. Germline values: CDR1 SGHTA, CDR2 FQGNSA. V trimming: 1 base; J trimming: 2 bases; junction bases outside the gene matches: 2. The CDR3 bases are TGTGCCAGCAGCTTAGAAGGGACAGGCAATCAGCCCCAGCATTTT. Its translation is CASSLEGTGNQPQHF.

Many counts were recorded for this clonotype. This chain uses TRBV7-3 with TRBJ2-2; TRBD2 aligns across 7 bases. The CDR3 is made up of 17 amino acids. The germline V gene has CDR1 SGHTA and CDR2 FQGTGA. V trimming: 0 bases; J trimming: 2 bases; junction bases outside the gene matches: 6. This CDR3 reads CASSLTSLAVNTGELFF. CDR3 in DNA: TGTGCCAGCAGCTTAACGTCTCTAGCGGTTAACACCGGGGAGCTGTTTTTT.

V usage is TRBV20-1 and J usage is TRBJ1-2, with D possibly TRBD1 on 5 matching bases. V was trimmed by 3 bases and J by 2 bases, leaving 10 bases between them. The germline gives CDR1 DFQATT, CDR2 SNEGSKA (reference sequence). This CDR3 region has 13 residues. The CDR3 DNA is TGCAGTGCTAGCAGGGCCGTAAACTATGGCTACACCTTC. It codes for CSASRAVNYGYTF.

Ten or more counts support this clonotype. The V gene is TRBV24-1, the J gene TRBJ2-5; D perhaps matches TRBD1 (6 bases). V dropped 4 bases and J dropped 1 base, with 12 bases sitting between them. Germline CDR1 reads KGHDR; CDR2 reads SFDVKD. CDR3 size: 15 residues. DNA of the CDR3: TGTGCCACCAGTGACTCGGACAGCCCCCAAGAGACCCAGTACTTC. It translates to CATSDSDSPQETQYF.